Listed here are 21 T cell receptor beta chains from one sample, sequenced in a study of blood T cells in healthy people across ages. It was with a sample-barcoded 5' primer and a J-beta primer mix that a second PCR of roughly 6 to 12 cycles was run. One entry per CDR3 protein results from TCRdb running MiXCR on the 5' RACE reads. The sample lists about 2 million distinct CDR3 sequences, around 50% occurring once. The sample was blood. These receptors were obtained from a woman aged 40 to 50 in good health.

In regard to this clonotype: One end of the junction is discordant with germline, which a read error may explain. The CDR3 nucleotides read TGTGCCTGCAGTGAGGGGCAGATCTATAATTCACCCCTCCACTTT. It codes for CACSEGQIYNSPLHF. The chain employs TRBV25-1 and TRBJ1-6, with a tentative D call TRBD1 (5 bases). CDR1 and CDR2 (germline): MGHDK, SYGVNS. CDR3 length equals 15 residues.

The V gene is TRBV5-6, the J gene TRBJ2-7; D unresolved. The CDR3 runs to 15 residues. V was pared by 4 bases and J by 5 bases, with 19 bases between. Germline lookup yields CDR1 SGHDT and CDR2 YYEEEE. Here the CDR3 reads CASSDRSRSGHEQYF. The CDR3 region has the DNA TGTGCCAGCAGCGACCGATCCCGATCTGGCCACGAGCAGTACTTC.

The V call is TRBV6-5, the J call TRBJ1-1; D unclear. This CDR3 region has 14 residues. Germline loops: CDR1 MNHEY, CDR2 SVGAGI. Trimming removed 2 bases from V and 2 bases from J, with 9 bases in between. The CDR3 reads CASSYGGGNTEAFF. DNA of the CDR3: TGTGCCAGCAGTTACGGTGGCGGAAACACTGAAGCTTTCTTT.

The V gene is TRBV11-2, the J gene TRBJ2-2; TRBD2 matches at 13 bases. V lost 1 base, J lost 2 bases, and 1 base stayed unmatched. CDR3 length equals 17 residues. Germline CDR1 and CDR2: SGHAT and FQNNGV. The CDR3 nucleotides read TGTGCCAGCAGCTTAGGGACTAGCGGGGGAAACACCGGGGAGCTGTTTTTT. This gives the protein CASSLGTSGGNTGELFF.

Regarding this clonotype: The junction departs from the called germline gene at one end, perhaps through a read error. V and J are TRBV4-1 and TRBJ1-4; 8 positions match TRBD1. The CDR3 extends over 15 amino acids. CDR1 and CDR2 (germline): MGHRA, YSYEKL. The CDR3 DNA reads as TGCGCCAGCAGCCAAGACGGGACAGGTTATGAAAAACGGTTTTTT. Encoded protein: CASSQDGTGYEKRFF.

V and J are TRBV5-1 and TRBJ2-7, with D perhaps matching TRBD1 (6 bases). The V gene lost 4 bases and the J gene lost 6 bases, with 14 bases spanning the gap. In germline, CDR1 is SGHRS, CDR2 YFSETQ. This CDR3 has 13 residues. As DNA, the CDR3 is TGCGCCAGCAGCATCCCAGGGGACGGCGAGCAGTACTTC. It encodes CASSIPGDGEQYF.

This clonotype turned up a few times. J is TRBJ2-7 and V is TRBV20-1, with 10 bases lining up with TRBD1. The ends lost 6 bases at V and 10 bases at J; junction bases unmatched: 6. The CDR3 runs to 11 residues. Germline CDR1 is DFQATT and CDR2 is SNEGSKA (reference sequence). The CDR3 DNA is TGCAGTGCGCGGACAGGGGGTGAACAGTACTTC. Translated, it gives CSARTGGEQYF.

The chain links TRBV7-9 to TRBJ2-7, with a weak D call TRBD1 (6 bases). This CDR3 is built from 14 residues. The germline V gene has CDR1 SEHNR and CDR2 FQNEAQ (reference sequence). The V gene lost 6 bases and the J gene lost 1 base, with 13 bases spanning the gap. The CDR3: CASSGGQTSYEQYF. CDR3 coding DNA: TGTGCCAGCAGTGGAGGACAGACATCCTACGAGCAGTACTTC.

The rearrangement uses TRBV28 and TRBJ2-3; TRBD2 matches 9 bases. CDR3 length: 17 residues. Germline CDR1 is MDHEN and CDR2 is SYDVKM. V shed 10 bases, J shed 3 bases, and the junction held 17 bases outside the gene matches. This CDR3 is CATQNLAASGVTDTQYF. The DNA for the CDR3 is TGTGCCACCCAAAACTTGGCGGCTAGCGGGGTGACAGATACGCAGTATTTT.

This clonotype was recorded only once. The chain joins TRBV20-1 to TRBJ1-5, with D perhaps TRBD1 (6 bases). The CDR3 length is 14 residues. Germline V gene sequence: CDR1 DFQATT, CDR2 SNEGSKA (reference sequence). V lost 2 bases, J lost 1 base, and 9 bases lay in between. The CDR3 reads CSARLGQSNQPQHF. Written as DNA, the CDR3 is TGCAGTGCTAGATTAGGACAGAGCAATCAGCCCCAGCATTTT.

The sample holds a few counts of this clonotype. The rearrangement links TRBV20-1 to TRBJ2-5; D not resolved. V lost 4 bases and J 11 bases, leaving 17 bases between the germline ends. This CDR3 is 12 amino acids long. Germline V gives CDR1 DFQATT, CDR2 SNEGSKA (reference sequence). The CDR3 reads CSAIERYNEQYF. The CDR3 nucleotides read TGCAGTGCTATCGAGAGATACAATGAGCAGTACTTC.

This clonotype turned up a few times. This sequence joins TRBV20-1 and TRBJ1-2; tentative D call: TRBD1 (5 bases). V gave up 0 bases and J gave up 2 bases, with 10 bases separating them. The CDR3 contains 14 residues. Germline V gene sequence: CDR1 DFQATT, CDR2 SNEGSKA (reference sequence). The CDR3 sequence: CSARDPGGNYGYTF. As DNA, the CDR3 is TGCAGTGCTAGAGATCCGGGGGGGAACTATGGCTACACCTTC.

This clonotype was observed a few times. This sequence joins TRBV15 and TRBJ2-1, with D perhaps TRBD2 (5 bases). Germline CDR1 reads LNHNV; CDR2 reads YYDKDF (reference sequence). The CDR3 is made up of 15 amino acids. The V gene lost 0 bases and the J gene lost 3 bases, with 9 bases spanning the gap. The CDR3 loop reads CATSRDSSGYNEQFF. CDR3 nucleotides: TGTGCCACCAGCAGAGATTCCAGCGGCTACAATGAGCAGTTCTTC.

This clonotype was detected once. The rearrangement links TRBV7-9 to TRBJ2-5, with D perhaps TRBD1 (5 bases). Trimming took off 3 bases at V and 2 bases at J, with 10 bases between the two ends. The CDR3 covers 14 residues. Germline V CDR1 and CDR2: SEHNR, FQNEAQ (reference sequence). The CDR3 reads CASSLDTAQETQYF. The CDR3 DNA sequence: TGTGCCAGCAGCTTGGACACTGCACAAGAGACCCAGTACTTC.

The rearrangement joins TRBV5-4 to TRBJ1-2, with unresolved D. In germline, CDR1 is SGHNT, CDR2 YYREEE (reference sequence). Deletions cut 4 bases from V and 6 bases from J, with 13 bases between. There are 13 residues in the CDR3. CDR3 in DNA: TGTGCCAGCAGCATTGGGGATGGAGATGGCTACACCTTC. Protein sequence: CASSIGDGDGYTF.

A single count supports this clonotype. The junction does not match germline at one end; this may be a read error. The rearrangement uses TRBV7-3 and TRBJ2-1; the match to TRBD2 covers 14 bases. Germline-derived CDR1 and CDR2 are SGHTA and FQGTGA. This CDR3 is built from 20 residues. CDR3 protein: CASSPLTTSGGASSYNERFF. The CDR3 nucleotides are TGTGCCAGCAGCCCCCTGACGACTAGCGGGGGGGCGAGCTCCTACAATGAGCGGTTCTTC. The complete variable domain, with remaining parts taken from reference TRBV7-3 and TRBJ2-1, reads GAGVSQTPSNKVTEKGKYVELRCDPISGHTALYWYRQSLGQGPEFLIYFQGTGAADDSGLPNDRFFAVRPEGSVSTLKIQRTERGDSAVYLCASSPLTTSGGASSYNERFFGPGTRLTVL.

The rearrangement joins TRBV5-1 to TRBJ2-3, with D perhaps TRBD1 or TRBD2 (5 bases each). There are 16 residues in the CDR3. The germline CDR1 and CDR2 sequences are SGHRS and YFSETQ. Trimming cost V 5 bases and J 8 bases, with 24 bases left between them. In nucleotides, the CDR3 is TGCGCCAGCAGTATGGGGACCCCGTTCCCCCAAGTTACGCAGTATTTT. Protein: CASSMGTPFPQVTQYF.

The rearrangement links TRBV24-1 to TRBJ2-1; 10 positions agree with TRBD2. Germline V gene data show CDR1 as KGHDR and CDR2 as SFDVKD. The CDR3 length is 16 residues. V lost 3 bases, J lost 5 bases, and 6 bases stayed unmatched. The CDR3 nucleotides read TGTGCCACCAGTGATCCGACTAGCGGGCACCACAATGAGCAGTTCTTC. This encodes CATSDPTSGHHNEQFF.

This clonotype showed up just once. This may arise from a read error, as a much more abundant clone is one base away. The rearrangement joins TRBV7-2 to TRBJ2-7, with 8 bases aligning to TRBD1. Germline CDR1 and CDR2: SGHTA and FQGNSA. The CDR3 extends over 13 amino acids. CDR3 region: CVSSTGQAYEQYF. CDR3 bases: TGTGTCAGCAGCACGGGACAGGCCTACGAGCAGTACTTC. Combining the CDR3 with reference TRBV7-2 and TRBJ2-7 gives the whole variable domain GAGVSQSPSNKVTEKGKDVELRCDPISGHTALYWYRQSLGQGLEFLIYFQGNSAPDKSGLPSDRFSAERTGGSVSTLTIQRTQQEDSAVYLCVSSTGQAYEQYFGPGTRLTVT.

In this sample, this clonotype turned up a few times. The chain couples TRBV4-1 to TRBJ2-7, with 8 nucleotides matching TRBD2. V shed 4 bases, J shed 1 base, and the junction held 9 bases outside the gene matches. Germline CDR1 MGHRA, CDR2 YSYEKL. This CDR3 is built from 16 residues. The CDR3 is CASSPTLAGLSYEQYF. The CDR3 DNA reads as TGCGCCAGCAGCCCAACCTTAGCGGGGTTATCCTACGAGCAGTACTTC.

The rearrangement uses TRBV29-1 and TRBJ2-6, with a weak D call TRBD1 (5 bases). Germline values: CDR1 SQVTM, CDR2 ANQGSEA. The CDR3 runs 14 residues. V was clipped by 4 bases and J by 0 bases, with 7 bases between them. CDR3 in amino acids: CSVGQSSGANVLTF. The CDR3, as DNA: TGCAGCGTTGGACAGAGCTCTGGGGCCAACGTCCTGACTTTC.